Given below is one TCR beta chain in context. Its antigen is unknown. Base qualities are not at hand, and no much larger clone is one base apart. This record belongs to a study of molecular identifiers for immune sequencing clone quantification (dated 2018 in TCRdb). Study-wide context: For a replicate experiment, RNA from roughly 20,000 or 100,000 naive CD8 T cells was divided into five aliquots, and four of the five aliquots were sequenced. This methods study used CD8 T cells to benchmark TCR RNA copy counting and molecular-identifier clustering-based TCR repertoire sequencing (MIDCIRS). What the authors observed across the whole study: Even against a background of approximately 1 million naive CD8 T cells, spiked-in Jurkat TCR RNA amounting to a single cell's worth was reported to be detectable. In CMV-specific effector cells, clones with more than 20 RNA copies contained over 97% of molecules, whereas in naive cells such clones contained under 1% of molecules. The naive libraries included spiked-in Jurkat TCR RNA (around 10 copies' worth), and this RNA is not part of the donor repertoire. When barcode sub-clustering was omitted, TCR diversity was inflated by chimeric consensus sequences, with chimeras reaching as high as 47%. Identical TCR molecules sharing a barcode could cause highly expanded clone sizes to be underestimated. Modeling gave about 3.2 recovered TCR RNA copies per cell versus approximately 10 by digital PCR, implying 25% to 30% capture efficiency.

Library construction relied on PCR. These reads were obtained on an Illumina HiSeq 4000. Bulk TCR libraries were generated as previously described, with the TCR primers listed in Table S5 used. The Qiagen AllPrep DNA/RNA kit was used to purify total RNA. Reads from multiple sequencing runs of the same library were pooled before analysis. The authors processed their data as follows. Reads were retained only if their TCR constant sequence matched exactly, and those retained reads were trimmed to 150 nt and grouped according to their 12-nt molecular barcodes. Reads in each barcode group were sub-clustered using a 15% Levenshtein threshold, and a quality-weighted consensus sequence was built for each RNA molecule. Non-functional sequences were excluded, and lower-count sequences lying one edit away from another sequence were also excluded. Barcode sub-clusters with fewer than 20% of the maximum read count were removed, based on fitting two negative binomial distributions. TCRdb itself trimmed the public reads at Q25 with fastp, ran MiXCR and retained productive beta chains. Merged by CDR3 protein, the rows form single entries marked with the most common genes and DNA. None of the V and J calls come from the authors' own analysis; TCRdb made them. Across this sample there are about 40,000 distinct CDR3 sequences, with 19% seen only once. The leading ten clones occupy more than 0.95% of the sample.

Spanning cysteine to phenylalanine, the CDR3 consists of 15 amino acids. This entry keeps only the CDR3 DNA: 45 bases, framed from base 1. Via the germline V gene, CDR1 is SGHRS and CDR2 YFSETQ. V is pruned by 4 bases and J by 7 bases, leaving 10 bases of the junction without a gene match. Naive CD8 T cell libraries were made from about 20,000 to 1,000,000 sorted cells using 10%, 30% or 50% of purified RNA. Naive CD8 T cells, defined as CD8+CD4-CCR7+CD45RA+, were FACS-sorted into RLT Plus buffer on a BD FACSAria II. To test detection sensitivity, Jurkat RNA equal to around 10 TCR copies was added to samples of roughly 18,000-1,100,000 naive CD8 T cells. CD8 T cells were enriched using RosetteSep CD8+ T Cell Enrichment Cocktail and Ficoll-Paque, and the enriched cells then underwent ACK red cell lysis.

The rearranged segments are TRBV5-1 and TRBJ2-7; TRBD1 aligns with 11 central bases. The clonotype was recovered from a human donor in good health. Some libraries in this study had Jurkat cell RNA spiked in. Sequencing was performed on naive CD8+ T cells from blood, with Jurkat cell RNA spiked in. Explained via the paper, the cell subset or site label denotes: FACS-sorted CD8+CD4-CCR7+CD45RA+ naive T cells. The CDR3 is CASSLYGQGAREQYF. The sequence in DNA is TGCGCCAGCAGCCTGTACGGACAGGGGGCGCGGGAGCAGTACTTC.